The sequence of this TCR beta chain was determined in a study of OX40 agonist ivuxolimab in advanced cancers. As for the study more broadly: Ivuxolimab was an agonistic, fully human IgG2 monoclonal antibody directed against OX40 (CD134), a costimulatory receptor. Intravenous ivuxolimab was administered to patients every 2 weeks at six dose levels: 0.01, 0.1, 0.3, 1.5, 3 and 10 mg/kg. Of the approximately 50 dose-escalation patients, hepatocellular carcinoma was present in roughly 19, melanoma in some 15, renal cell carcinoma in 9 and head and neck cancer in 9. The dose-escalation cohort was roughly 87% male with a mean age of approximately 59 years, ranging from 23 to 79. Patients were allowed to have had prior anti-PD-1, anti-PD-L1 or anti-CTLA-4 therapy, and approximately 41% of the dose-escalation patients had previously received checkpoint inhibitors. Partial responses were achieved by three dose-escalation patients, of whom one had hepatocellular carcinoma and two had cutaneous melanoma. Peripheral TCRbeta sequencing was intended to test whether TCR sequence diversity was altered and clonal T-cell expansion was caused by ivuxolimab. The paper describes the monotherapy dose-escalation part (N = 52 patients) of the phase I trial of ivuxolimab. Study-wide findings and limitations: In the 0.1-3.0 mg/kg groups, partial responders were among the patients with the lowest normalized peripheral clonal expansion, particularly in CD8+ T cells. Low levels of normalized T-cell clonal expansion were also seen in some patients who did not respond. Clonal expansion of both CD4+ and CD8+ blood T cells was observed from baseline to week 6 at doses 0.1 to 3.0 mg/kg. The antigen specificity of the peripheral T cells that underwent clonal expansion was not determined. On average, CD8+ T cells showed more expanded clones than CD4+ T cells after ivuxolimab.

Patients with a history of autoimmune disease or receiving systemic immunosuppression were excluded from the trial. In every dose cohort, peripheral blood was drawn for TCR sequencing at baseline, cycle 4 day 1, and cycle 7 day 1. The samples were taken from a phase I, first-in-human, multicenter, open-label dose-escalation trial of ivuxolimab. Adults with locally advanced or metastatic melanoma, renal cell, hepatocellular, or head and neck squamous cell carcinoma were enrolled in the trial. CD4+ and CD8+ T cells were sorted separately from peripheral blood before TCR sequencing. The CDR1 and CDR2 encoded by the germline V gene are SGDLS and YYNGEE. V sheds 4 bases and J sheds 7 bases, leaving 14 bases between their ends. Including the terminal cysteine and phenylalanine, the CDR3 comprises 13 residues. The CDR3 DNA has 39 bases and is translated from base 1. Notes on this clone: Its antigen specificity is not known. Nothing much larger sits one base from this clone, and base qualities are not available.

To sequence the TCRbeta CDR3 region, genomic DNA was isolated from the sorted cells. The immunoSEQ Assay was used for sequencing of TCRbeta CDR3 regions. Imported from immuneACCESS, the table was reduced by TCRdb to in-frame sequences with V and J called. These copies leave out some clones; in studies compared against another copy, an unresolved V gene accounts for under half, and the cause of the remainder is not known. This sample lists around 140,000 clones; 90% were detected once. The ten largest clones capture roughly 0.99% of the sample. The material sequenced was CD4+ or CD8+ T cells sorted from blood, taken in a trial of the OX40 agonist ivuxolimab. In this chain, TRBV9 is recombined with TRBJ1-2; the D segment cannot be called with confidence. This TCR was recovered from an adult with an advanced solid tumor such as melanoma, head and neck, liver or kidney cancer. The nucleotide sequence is TGTGCCAGCAGCTCGGACGGCCGGGGTGGCTACACCTTC. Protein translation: CASSSDGRGGYTF.